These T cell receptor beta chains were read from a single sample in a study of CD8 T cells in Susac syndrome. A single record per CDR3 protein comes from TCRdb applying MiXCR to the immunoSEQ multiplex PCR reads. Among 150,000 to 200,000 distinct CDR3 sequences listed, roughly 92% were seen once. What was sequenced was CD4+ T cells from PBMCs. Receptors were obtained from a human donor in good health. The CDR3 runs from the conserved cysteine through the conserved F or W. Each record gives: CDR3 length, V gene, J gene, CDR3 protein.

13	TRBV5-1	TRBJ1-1	CASKQEVNTEAFF
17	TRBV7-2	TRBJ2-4	CASSLAGSQLGRNIQYF
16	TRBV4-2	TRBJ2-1	CASSPRLGTSYGEQFF
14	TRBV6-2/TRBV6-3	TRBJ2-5	CASSNGLDQETQYF
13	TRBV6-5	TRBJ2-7	CASSVQTGYEQYF
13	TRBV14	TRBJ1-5	CASSQGARQPQHF
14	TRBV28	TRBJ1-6	CASRETSPGSPLHF
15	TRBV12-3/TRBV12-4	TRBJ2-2	CASRPGTANTGELFF
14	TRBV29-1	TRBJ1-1	CSVETGGLGTEAFF
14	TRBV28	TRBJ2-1	CAIPGQGNMNEQFF
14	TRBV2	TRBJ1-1	CASKVKGGSTEAFF
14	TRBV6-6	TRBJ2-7	CASSYSTSAPEQYF
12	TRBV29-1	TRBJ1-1	CSVVPMNTEAFF
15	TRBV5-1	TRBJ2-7	CASSLSTGGTYEQYF
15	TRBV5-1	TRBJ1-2	CASSPVGGPNYGYTF
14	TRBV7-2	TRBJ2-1	CASSLVGQIHEQFF
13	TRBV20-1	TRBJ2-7	CSANPLGADEQYF
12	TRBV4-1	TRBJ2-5	CASSQETGPQVF
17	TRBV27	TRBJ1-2	CASSFNGGRGSRQGYTF
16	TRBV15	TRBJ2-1	CATSTGDRGIYNEQFF
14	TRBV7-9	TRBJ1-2	CALTGPRVMYGYTF
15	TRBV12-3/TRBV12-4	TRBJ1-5	CASCPGQGINQPQHF
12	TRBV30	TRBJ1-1	CALGQANTEAFF
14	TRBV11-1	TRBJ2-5	CASSLRGFEETQYF
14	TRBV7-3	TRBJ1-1	CASSLSGRGSQAFF
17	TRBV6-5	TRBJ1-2	CASSSPARRQGVYGYTF
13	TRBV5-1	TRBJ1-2	CASSLDLIYGYTF
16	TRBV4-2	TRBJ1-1	CASSQDVQKLNTEAFF
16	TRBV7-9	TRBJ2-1	CASSGASGGSYNEQFF